These 16 T cell receptor beta chains share one sample of origin, sequenced in a study of blood T cell repertoires in COVID-19. The method was immunoSEQ multiplex PCR; TCRdb's version includes in-frame clones alone and lacks a portion of them. The sample gives 200,000 to 250,000 clones, around 88% of which show up once; roughly 6.2% is in the top ten. Material: peripheral blood. The receptors here all came from an elderly woman with COVID-19, enrolled during active disease.

In DNA, the CDR3 is TGTGCCAGTAGTATATCGGGGTGGTCAGCTAGCACAGATACGCAGTATTTT. It specifies CASSISGWSASTDTQYF. The genes are TRBV19 and TRBJ2-3; D may be TRBD2 (5 bases). From germline, CDR1 is LNHDA and CDR2 SQIVND (reference sequence). The germline V and J ends were trimmed by 2 bases and 0 bases, with 15 bases remaining between them. The CDR3 is 17 amino acids. The full variable domain, in which reference TRBV19 and TRBJ2-3 provide the parts outside the CDR3, is DGGITQSPKYLFRKEGQNVTLSCEQNLNHDAMYWYRQDPGQGLRLIYYSQIVNDFQKGDIAEGYSVSREKKESFPLTVTSAQKNPTAFYLCASSISGWSASTDTQYFGPGTRLTVL.

This chain connects TRBV25-1 to TRBJ2-3, with TRBD2 matching 7 bases. Germline assignment: CDR1 MGHDK and CDR2 SYGVNS. The CDR3 runs to 16 residues. V gave up 2 bases and J gave up 3 bases; unmatched junction bases: 8. DNA for the CDR3: TGTGCCAGCAGTGAAAGAGGCGGGGGTTCAACAGATACGCAGTATTTT. It translates to CASSERGGGSTDTQYF.

The rearrangement uses TRBV5-1 and TRBJ1-2; weak D call: TRBD1 (5 bases). Germline V gives CDR1 SGHRS, CDR2 YFSETQ. Trimming cost V 2 bases and J 4 bases, with 9 bases left between them. This CDR3 has 13 residues. The CDR3 loop reads CASSFTGSYGYTF. Written as DNA, the CDR3 is TGCGCCAGCAGCTTCACAGGAAGCTATGGCTACACCTTC.

The chain couples TRBV18 to TRBJ1-6; TRBD1 matches at 11 bases. J lost 10 bases, V lost 3 bases, and 5 bases had no gene match. The germline gives CDR1 KGHSH, CDR2 LQKENI. The length of the CDR3 is 15 residues. CDR3 amino acids: CASSPGTGGQSPLHF. The CDR3 nucleotides read TGTGCCAGCTCACCCGGGACAGGGGGACAGTCACCCCTCCACTTT.

Here the CDR3 DNA reads TGCGCCAGCAGCAAAGCAGGGACTAGCGGGATAAACACCGGGGAGCTGTTTTTT. Its translation: CASSKAGTSGINTGELFF. The chain employs TRBV4-1 and TRBJ2-2; 13 nucleotides match TRBD2. Per the germline V gene, CDR1 is MGHRA and CDR2 is YSYEKL. The CDR3 length is 18 residues. The V and J ends lost 5 bases and 2 bases, in that order; junction bases with no gene match: 8.

This chain uses TRBV19 with TRBJ1-1; the D is unclear. CDR1 is LNHDA, CDR2 SQIVND, per germline (reference sequence). The CDR3 contains 14 residues. V gave up 7 bases and J gave up 1 base, with 13 bases separating them. As DNA, the CDR3 is TGTGCCAGTACGAGGAAGGTCCAGAACACTGAAGCTTTCTTT. Its protein is CASTRKVQNTEAFF. Looking up the rest from reference TRBV19 and TRBJ1-1 gives the full variable domain: DGGITQSPKYLFRKEGQNVTLSCEQNLNHDAMYWYRQDPGQGLRLIYYSQIVNDFQKGDIAEGYSVSREKKESFPLTVTSAQKNPTAFYLCASTRKVQNTEAFFGQGTRLTVV.

The gene calls are TRBV7-3 and TRBJ1-1; TRBD1 aligns across 7 bases. The CDR3 sequence is 14 residues long. Germline V gene lookup returns CDR1 SGHTA and CDR2 FQGTGA. J was trimmed by 5 bases and V by 6 bases; bases with no gene match: 9. The CDR3 nucleotides read TGTGCCAGCAGTCCGGGACAGTATTGGACTGAAGCTTTCTTT. It translates to CASSPGQYWTEAFF.

This clone was observed a single time. The chain carries TRBV2 and TRBJ2-2; TRBD1 agrees at 9 bases. The germline gives CDR1 SNHLY, CDR2 FYNNEI. The CDR3 loop spans 13 amino acids. Germline trimming cut 7 bases from V and 6 bases from J; bases unmatched to any gene: 3. CDR3 amino acids: CASTGTGSGELFF. The CDR3 DNA follows: TGTGCCAGCACCGGGACAGGGTCCGGGGAGCTGTTTTTT.

The V gene is TRBV7-9, the J gene TRBJ1-5; D not resolved. The germline V gene encodes CDR1 SEHNR and CDR2 FQNEAQ (reference sequence). This CDR3 region has 18 residues. V was pared by 4 bases and J by 2 bases, with 21 bases between. The CDR3: CASSSGGPNLARNQPQHF. The CDR3 nucleotides read TGTGCCAGCAGCTCCGGCGGACCGAATTTAGCGCGCAATCAGCCCCAGCATTTT.

The chain recombines TRBV5-8 with TRBJ1-3; 7 nucleotides match TRBD1. The CDR3 spans 17 residues. V lost 4 bases, J lost 3 bases, and 13 bases stayed unmatched. Germline V gene lookup returns CDR1 SGHTS and CDR2 YDEGEE. The chain's CDR3 is CASSPMTGLEVGNTIYF. CDR3 nucleotide sequence: TGTGCCAGCAGCCCTATGACAGGGCTGGAGGTTGGAAACACCATATATTTT.

The chain couples TRBV5-6 to TRBJ1-6; D call uncertain. This CDR3 contains 17 residues. V was shortened by 0 bases and J by 0 bases, with 10 bases between the two germline ends. CDR1 is SGHDT, CDR2 YYEEEE, per germline. The CDR3 loop reads CASSLEPGSSYNSPLHF. The DNA of the CDR3 is TGTGCCAGCAGCTTGGAGCCAGGTAGCTCCTATAATTCACCCCTCCACTTT.

This clone was picked up a small number of times. The chain uses TRBV14 and TRBJ1-1; no definite D call. The germline V and J ends were trimmed by 0 bases and 10 bases, with 9 bases remaining between them. Germline-derived CDR1 and CDR2 are SGHDN and FVKESK. This CDR3 has 12 residues. CDR3 coding DNA: TGTGCCAGCAGCCAAGAATCTCGGGGAGCTTTCTTT. Its translation: CASSQESRGAFF. Full variable domain (outside the CDR3, taken from reference TRBV14 and TRBJ1-1): EAGVTQFPSHSVIEKGQTVTLRCDPISGHDNLYWYRRVMGKEIKFLLHFVKESKQDESGMPNNRFLAERTGGTYSTLKVQPAELEDSGVYFCASSQESRGAFFGQGTRLTVV.

The chain uses TRBV5-4 and TRBJ1-2, with 11 bases that match TRBD1. Unmatched junction bases numbered 4, after V lost 1 base and J lost 8 bases. The length of the CDR3 is 14 residues. Germline-derived CDR1 and CDR2 are SGHNT and YYREEE (reference sequence). For the CDR3, the DNA is TGTGCCAGCAGCTTGTCCGGGACAGGGGGGGGCTACACCTTC. This codes for CASSLSGTGGGYTF.

J is TRBJ2-2 and V is TRBV5-4; a possible D gene is TRBD2 (5 bases). Trimming removed 4 bases from V and 0 bases from J, with 13 bases in between. Germline V lookup: CDR1 SGHNT, CDR2 YYREEE (reference sequence). The CDR3 is 16 amino acids. The CDR3 DNA sequence: TGTGCCAGCAGCCCTACTAGAACAGCGAACACCGGGGAGCTGTTTTTT. Protein product: CASSPTRTANTGELFF.

The CDR3 region has the DNA TGTGCCAGCAGTCCGACTGACACTGAAGCTTTCTTT. This sequence encodes CASSPTDTEAFF. The chain has TRBV6-6 and TRBJ1-1; no clear D gene. The CDR3 has 12 amino acids. In germline, CDR1 is MNHNY, CDR2 SVGAGI (reference sequence). V was clipped by 5 bases and J by 3 bases, with 7 bases between them.

J is TRBJ2-6 and V is TRBV14, with D tentatively TRBD1 (6 bases). This CDR3 contains 18 residues. The germline CDR1 and CDR2 sequences are SGHDN and FVKESK. The V and J ends lost 1 base and 1 base respectively, with 14 bases between them. As DNA, the CDR3 is TGTGCCAGCAGCCAAGGCGGCAGGGGCCTTTCTGGGGCCAACGTCCTGACTTTC. It yields the protein CASSQGGRGLSGANVLTF.